These 6 T cell receptor beta chains originate from one sample sequenced in a study of blood T cell repertoires in COVID-19. Using immunoSEQ multiplex PCR, the repertoire was profiled, and TCRdb retains in-frame clones only, with some absent. The data hold about 240,000 clones, with around nine tenths observed a single time. What was sequenced was peripheral blood. Receptors originate from a woman in her 70s with active or convalescent COVID-19.

The DNA of the CDR3 is TGTGCCAGCATCTACCGCTTAACCGGGGAGCTGTTTTTT. Encoded protein: CASIYRLTGELFF. The gene calls are TRBV6-5 and TRBJ2-2; D is unresolved. CDR1 is MNHEY and CDR2 is SVGAGI in the germline V gene. This CDR3 region has 13 residues. Trimming cost V 7 bases and J 5 bases, with 11 bases left between them.

The V gene is TRBV29-1, the J gene TRBJ1-3; 11 bases match TRBD1. Germline V lookup: CDR1 SQVTM, CDR2 ANQGSEA. V shed 7 bases and J 2 bases; nucleotides not matched to a gene: 7. The CDR3 is made up of 15 amino acids. CDR3 region: CSARDRGVAGNTIYF. The CDR3 DNA is TGCAGCGCACGGGACAGGGGGGTAGCTGGAAACACCATATATTTT. Looking up the rest from reference TRBV29-1 and TRBJ1-3 gives the full variable domain: SAVISQKPSRDICQRGTSLTIQCQVDSQVTMMFWYRQQPGQSLTLIATANQGSEATYESGFVIDKFPISRPNLTFSTLTVSNMSPEDSSIYLCSARDRGVAGNTIYFGEGSWLTVV.

The J gene is TRBJ2-3, the V gene TRBV2; a possible D gene is TRBD2 (6 bases). This CDR3 comprises 15 residues. Looked up from germline, CDR1 is SNHLY and CDR2 is FYNNEI. Between the trimmed V and J ends, which lost 8 bases and 2 bases, there was a span of 17 bases. Here the CDR3 reads CASSQRRGDTDTQYF. The CDR3 coding sequence is TGTGCCAGCTCTCAAAGGCGGGGAGACACAGATACGCAGTATTTT.

The chain recombines TRBV3-1 (or the pseudogene TRBV3-2) with TRBJ1-4; the D is unclear. Germline-derived CDR1 and CDR2 are LGHDT and YNNKEL (reference sequence). The germline V and J ends were trimmed by 4 bases and 6 bases, with 3 bases remaining between them. The CDR3 consists of 11 residues. CDR3 DNA: TGTGCCAGCAGCCGCGATGAAAAACTGTTTTTT. Encoded protein: CASSRDEKLFF.

J is TRBJ2-7 and V is TRBV18; 9 bases align to TRBD1. The CDR3 runs to 15 residues. Trimming cost V 2 bases and J 3 bases; bases outside gene matches: 5. Germline values: CDR1 KGHSH, CDR2 LQKENI. CDR3 sequence reads: CASSPFQGQGYEQYF. In DNA form, the CDR3 reads TGTGCCAGCTCACCATTTCAGGGACAGGGCTACGAGCAGTACTTC.

This chain connects TRBV18 to TRBJ2-7, with 11 positions matching TRBD2. This CDR3 has 14 residues. Losses at the gene ends were 4 bases for V and 3 bases for J; bases not matched to a gene: 2. The V gene's germline CDR1 is KGHSH and CDR2 LQKENI. The CDR3 bases are TGTGCCAGCTCACGAACTAGCGGGGGCTACGAGCAGTACTTC. This translates into CASSRTSGGYEQYF.